The T cell receptor beta chain under discussion was sequenced for a study of blood T cell repertoires in COVID-19. About the study: The origin of the acute and convalescent COVID-19 samples was the United States, Italy and Spain. T cells, B-cell-depleted T cells, or PBMCs supplied cDNA or gDNA.

The CDR3 contains 14 residues. Germline V gives CDR1 MNHNS, CDR2 SASEGT. Between the trimmed V and J ends, which lost 5 bases and 2 bases, there was a span of 10 bases. Original handling: Reference gene primer amplification yielded estimated nucleated cell counts. TCRdb's table, derived via immunoSEQ multiplex PCR, lists solely in-frame clones and lacks some. V, J and clone size were drawn from that table, and D and trimming were deduced from the DNA. The data hold about 270,000 clones, with around nine tenths observed a single time. The V and J genes are TRBV6-1 and TRBJ1-5; no clear D. The TCR sequence derives from a woman aged 55 to 70 who had recovered from COVID-19. Sequencing was carried out using peripheral blood. This CDR3 is CASSLDTGNQPQHF. Written as DNA, the CDR3 is TGTGCCAGCAGTCTTGACACCGGCAATCAGCCCCAGCATTTT.